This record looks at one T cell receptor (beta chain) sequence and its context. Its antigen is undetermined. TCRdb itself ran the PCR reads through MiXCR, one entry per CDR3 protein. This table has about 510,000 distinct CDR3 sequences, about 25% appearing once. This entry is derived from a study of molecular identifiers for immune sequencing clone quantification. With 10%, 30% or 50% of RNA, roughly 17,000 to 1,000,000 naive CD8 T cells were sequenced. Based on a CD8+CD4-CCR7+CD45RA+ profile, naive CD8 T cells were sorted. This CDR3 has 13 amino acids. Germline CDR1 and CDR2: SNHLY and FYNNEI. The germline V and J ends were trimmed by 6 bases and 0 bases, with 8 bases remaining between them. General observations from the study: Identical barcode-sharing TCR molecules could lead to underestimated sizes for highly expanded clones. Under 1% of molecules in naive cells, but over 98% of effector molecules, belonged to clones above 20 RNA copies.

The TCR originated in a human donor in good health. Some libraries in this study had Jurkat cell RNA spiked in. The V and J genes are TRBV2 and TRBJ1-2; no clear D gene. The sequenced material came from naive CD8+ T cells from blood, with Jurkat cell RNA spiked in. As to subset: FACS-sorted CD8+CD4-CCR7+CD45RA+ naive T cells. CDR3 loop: CASRSTPNYGYTF. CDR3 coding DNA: TGTGCCAGCAGATCCACACCTAACTATGGCTACACCTTC.